Listed below are T cell receptor beta chains from one sample, sequenced in a study of blood T cell repertoires in COVID-19. Profiled with immunoSEQ multiplex PCR; TCRdb holds only in-frame clones, not every one. The sample consists of about 100,000 clones, approximately 91% of them appearing once. Material: peripheral blood. The receptor set was obtained from a man aged 55 to 69 with acute or convalescent COVID-19. CDR3s leave out the opening cysteine and the closing phenylalanine or tryptophan. A D gene is named only where the DNA matches it firmly. Some rows mark clone size as missing; the rest say once, few, many or name a class of expanded clone.

V gene: TRBV19
CDR3 length: 17
clone size: NA
D gene: TRBD1
J gene: TRBJ2-2
CDR3 protein: ASSSFETGGWWDTGELF

V gene: TRBV7-3
CDR3 length: 13
clone size: NA
D gene: NA
J gene: TRBJ2-1
CDR3 protein: ASSFGGSGRNEQF

V gene: TRBV6-1
CDR3 length: 13
clone size: NA
D gene: NA
J gene: TRBJ1-4
CDR3 protein: ASSEVGGTNEKLF

V gene: TRBV27
CDR3 length: 13
clone size: NA
D gene: TRBD1
J gene: TRBJ1-6
CDR3 protein: ASSDRGPYNSPLH

V gene: TRBV28
CDR3 length: 13
clone size: NA
D gene: TRBD1
J gene: TRBJ1-2
CDR3 protein: ASSSSDRQNYGYT

V gene: TRBV4-2
CDR3 length: 13
clone size: NA
D gene: TRBD2
J gene: TRBJ2-5
CDR3 protein: ASSQASGGVETQY

V gene: TRBV6-5
CDR3 length: 13
clone size: NA
D gene: TRBD1
J gene: TRBJ1-4
CDR3 protein: ASREDRAANEKLF

V gene: TRBV6-2/TRBV6-3
CDR3 length: 13
clone size: NA
D gene: NA
J gene: TRBJ2-1
CDR3 protein: ASSYGGDSYNEQF

V gene: TRBV7-9
CDR3 length: 12
clone size: NA
D gene: TRBD1
J gene: TRBJ1-1
CDR3 protein: ASSLGTGPTEAF

V gene: TRBV19
CDR3 length: 13
clone size: NA
D gene: TRBD1
J gene: TRBJ2-1
CDR3 protein: ASSIQGGAINEQF

V gene: TRBV30
CDR3 length: 13
clone size: NA
D gene: NA
J gene: TRBJ1-1
CDR3 protein: AWSVPTITNTEAF

V gene: TRBV28
CDR3 length: 13
clone size: once
D gene: TRBD2
J gene: TRBJ2-3
CDR3 protein: ASRTSGSEADTQY

V gene: TRBV4-3
CDR3 length: 15
clone size: NA
D gene: TRBD2
J gene: TRBJ2-1
CDR3 protein: ASSQGSSGRAGNEQF

V gene: TRBV6-5
CDR3 length: 10
clone size: once
D gene: NA
J gene: TRBJ1-2
CDR3 protein: ASPGHCYGYT